Listed below are T cell receptor beta chains from one sample, sequenced in a study of blood T cell repertoires in COVID-19. The table came from immunoSEQ multiplex PCR; TCRdb's copy has only in-frame clones and leaves some out. The table lists about 190,000 clones, about four fifths of them singletons, with 3.2% in the top ten. The specimen sequenced was PBMCs or T cells enriched from blood (not recorded which). The source is a woman aged 30 to 39 who had recovered from COVID-19. CDR3s include the opening cysteine and the closing phenylalanine or tryptophan. The D gene is left open where the match is weak. Expanded clones get a size class; other rows say once, few or many, or leave the size out.

V gene	D gene	J gene	clone size	CDR3 protein	CDR3 DNA
TRBV9	TRBD1	TRBJ1-2	-	CASSGTGDLILSWYGYTF	TGTGCCAGCAGCGGGACAGGGGATCTTATTTTGAGTTGGTATGGCTACACCTTC
TRBV28	TRBD1	TRBJ1-2	once	CASRRDRRNYGYTF	TGTGCCAGCAGGCGGGACAGGCGAAACTATGGCTACACCTTC
TRBV7-9	TRBD1	TRBJ2-2	once	CASRGQGAPRGTGELFF	TGTGCCAGCAGGGGACAGGGGGCGCCCAGGGGCACCGGGGAGCTGTTTTTT
TRBV29-1	-	TRBJ1-1	-	CSVFQGAMNTEAFF	TGCAGCGTTTTCCAGGGTGCGATGAACACTGAAGCTTTCTTT
TRBV7-2	-	TRBJ1-2	-	CASSLGPAGVGGYTF	TGTGCCAGCAGCTTAGGGCCGGCAGGGGTTGGTGGCTACACCTTC
TRBV3-1/TRBV3-2	TRBD1	TRBJ1-6	many	CASSLTGQGNSPLHF	TGTGCCAGCAGCCTTACGGGACAGGGGAATTCACCCCTCCACTTT
TRBV28	TRBD1	TRBJ2-1	-	CASTKTGGANYNEQFF	TGTGCCAGCACCAAAACAGGGGGCGCGAACTACAATGAGCAGTTCTTC
TRBV11-2	-	TRBJ1-2	-	CASSPGYRFNYGYTF	TGTGCCAGCAGCCCTGGATACAGGTTTAACTATGGCTACACCTTC
TRBV28	-	TRBJ1-3	few	CASSGFGYLGNTIYF	TGTGCCAGCAGCGGGTTTGGTTATCTTGGAAACACCATATATTTT
TRBV24-1	TRBD1	TRBJ1-2	-	CATSESPGTVGGYTF	TGTGCCACCAGTGAGTCACCCGGGACAGTAGGAGGCTACACCTTC
TRBV7-2	TRBD1	TRBJ2-3	-	CASSLHRGSTDTQYF	TGTGCCAGCAGCTTACACAGGGGTAGCACAGATACGCAGTATTTT
TRBV19	TRBD1	TRBJ2-3	-	CASSQGGGFTDTQYF	TGTGCCAGTAGCCAAGGGGGCGGATTCACAGATACGCAGTATTTT
TRBV25-1	-	TRBJ1-4	-	CASSEWKGGNEKLFF	TGTGCCAGCAGTGAATGGAAGGGAGGTAATGAAAAACTGTTTTTT
TRBV10-2	TRBD1	TRBJ1-6	-	CASSDSGQLNSPLHF	TGCGCCAGCAGTGACTCGGGACAGCTAAATTCACCCCTCCACTTT
TRBV7-2	TRBD1	TRBJ2-2	-	CASSLHRTGAPGELFF	TGTGCCAGCAGCTTACATAGGACAGGGGCCCCCGGGGAGCTGTTTTTT
TRBV9	-	TRBJ2-1	-	CASSPGLLSDNEQFF	TGTGCCAGCAGCCCGGGACTGCTCTCAGACAATGAGCAGTTCTTC
TRBV12-1	-	TRBJ1-2	-	CASSFDARGEPF	TGTGCCAGCAGCTTTGATGCCAGGGGTGAACCTTTC
TRBV3-1/TRBV3-2	-	TRBJ2-3	-	CASSQRTDKHTDTQYF	TGTGCCAGCAGCCAAAGGACAGATAAACACACAGATACGCAGTATTTT
TRBV5-1	TRBD1	TRBJ1-4	-	CASSWGLGTANEKLFF	TGCGCCAGCAGCTGGGGCCTGGGGACAGCTAATGAAAAACTGTTTTTT
TRBV28	TRBD2	TRBJ2-3	-	CASTLSSGSSTDTQYF	TGTGCCAGCACTTTATCTAGCGGGAGCAGCACAGATACGCAGTATTTT
TRBV7-3	-	TRBJ1-2	-	CASSAGARDYGYTF	TGTGCCAGCAGCGCGGGGGCCCGAGACTATGGCTACACCTTC
TRBV28	TRBD1	TRBJ1-2	-	CASSSSRTGGFLGGYTF	TGTGCCAGCAGTTCCTCCAGGACAGGGGGCTTTCTTGGTGGCTACACCTTC
TRBV7-2	TRBD2	TRBJ2-7	-	CASSLRTTWAGVLHEQYF	TGTGCCAGCAGCTTGCGGACTACGTGGGCGGGAGTACTACACGAGCAGTACTTC
TRBV5-1	-	TRBJ2-5	-	CASSSQLGKQRPSQETQYF	TGCGCCAGCAGCTCTCAATTAGGGAAACAGCGGCCCTCCCAAGAGACCCAGTACTTC
TRBV6-5	TRBD2	TRBJ2-7	once	CASTRAGGPGEQYF	TGTGCCAGCACGCGAGCGGGAGGGCCGGGAGAGCAGTACTTC
TRBV3-1/TRBV3-2	TRBD1	TRBJ1-2	few	CASSPGTGRGYTF	TGTGCCAGCAGCCCGGGGACAGGTCGTGGCTACACCTTC
TRBV7-2	TRBD2	TRBJ2-3	-	CASSIRSGGGTDTQYF	TGTGCCAGCAGCATCCGGAGCGGGGGGGGCACAGATACGCAGTATTTT
TRBV28	-	TRBJ1-1	-	CASSIRLEAFF	TGTGCCAGCAGTATAAGACTTGAAGCTTTCTTT
TRBV28	TRBD1	TRBJ1-1	-	CASTLDRGDTEAFF	TGTGCCAGCACCTTGGACAGGGGGGACACTGAAGCTTTCTTT
TRBV5-1	TRBD1	TRBJ1-6	-	CASSGTQGIGSPLHF	TGCGCCAGCAGCGGTACACAGGGGATAGGTTCACCCCTCCACTTT
TRBV7-2	TRBD2	TRBJ2-5	-	CASSFSGGAQETQYF	TGTGCCAGCAGCTTCAGCGGGGGGGCCCAAGAGACCCAGTACTTC
TRBV5-1	-	TRBJ1-6	-	CASSTRQEANSPLHF	TGCGCCAGCAGCACCCGACAGGAGGCTAATTCACCCCTCCACTTT
TRBV7-3	-	TRBJ2-2	-	CASSLGSGGELFF	TGTGCCAGCAGCCTTGGGAGTGGCGGGGAGCTGTTTTTT
TRBV2	-	TRBJ2-5	-	CASRRQTQETQYF	TGTGCCAGCAGGAGACAGACCCAAGAGACCCAGTACTTC
TRBV2	-	TRBJ2-7	-	CASNPGGFEQYF	TGTGCCAGCAATCCGGGTGGATTCGAGCAGTACTTC
TRBV28	-	TRBJ2-7	once	CASGGGGSSYEQYF	TGTGCCAGCGGGGGCGGGGGCAGCTCCTACGAGCAGTACTTC
TRBV29-1	TRBD2	TRBJ2-3	-	CSVIAGGATDTQYF	TGCAGCGTTATAGCGGGAGGGGCGACAGATACGCAGTATTTT
TRBV3-1/TRBV3-2	-	TRBJ2-3	-	CASSASGPGTDTQYF	TGTGCCAGCAGTGCTTCGGGTCCCGGCACAGATACGCAGTATTTT
TRBV27	TRBD1	TRBJ1-4	-	CASRTGATNEKLFF	TGTGCCAGCAGGACAGGGGCTACTAATGAAAAACTGTTTTTT
TRBV28	-	TRBJ1-5	-	CASRPLIGSNQPQHF	TGTGCCAGCAGGCCGCTGATCGGTAGCAATCAGCCCCAGCATTTT
TRBV11-2	-	TRBJ2-2	-	CASSLVGGAAGELFF	TGTGCCAGCAGCTTAGTCGGAGGAGCGGCCGGGGAGCTGTTTTTT
TRBV28	TRBD1	TRBJ1-3	-	CASASGGSGNTIYF	TGTGCCAGCGCCTCAGGGGGCTCTGGAAACACCATATATTTT